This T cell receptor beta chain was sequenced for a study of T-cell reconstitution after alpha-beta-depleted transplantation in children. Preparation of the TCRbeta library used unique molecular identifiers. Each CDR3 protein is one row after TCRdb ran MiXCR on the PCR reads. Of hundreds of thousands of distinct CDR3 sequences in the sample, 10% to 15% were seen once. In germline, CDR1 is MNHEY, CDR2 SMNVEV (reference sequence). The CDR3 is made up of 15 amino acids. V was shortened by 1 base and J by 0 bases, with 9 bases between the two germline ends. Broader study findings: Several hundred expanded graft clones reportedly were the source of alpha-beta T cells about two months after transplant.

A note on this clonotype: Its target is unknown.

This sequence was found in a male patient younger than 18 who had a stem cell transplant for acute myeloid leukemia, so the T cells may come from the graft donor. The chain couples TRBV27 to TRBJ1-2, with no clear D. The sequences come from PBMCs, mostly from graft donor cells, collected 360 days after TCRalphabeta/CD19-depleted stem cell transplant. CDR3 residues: CASSLFGQPNYGYTF. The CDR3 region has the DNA TGTGCCAGCAGTTTATTTGGGCAGCCTAACTATGGCTACACCTTC.